Each of the 18 T cell receptor beta chains below was sequenced from the same sample in a study of early T cells in non-severe SARS-CoV-2 infection. MiXCR, applied by TCRdb to the 5' RACE reads, yields one record per CDR3 protein. The profile shows tens of thousands of distinct CDR3 sequences, 12% of them singletons. This sample comprised whole blood, obtained at baseline. The receptors stem from an adult who was a healthcare worker with PCR-confirmed SARS-CoV-2 infection or an uninfected control (not recorded which). The donor label of this sample is uncertain.

This clonotype was found a few times. V is TRBV6-1 and J is TRBJ2-4, with D possibly TRBD2 on 6 matching bases. V gave up 10 bases and J gave up 6 bases, with 13 bases separating them. Looked up from germline, CDR1 is MNHNS and CDR2 is SASEGT. The CDR3 consists of 12 residues. The CDR3 DNA reads as TGTGCCACCTGGGGTAGCGGAAACATTCAGTACTTC. Its protein product is CATWGSGNIQYF.

The V and J genes are TRBV9 and TRBJ2-7, with D hard to call. Trimming cost V 0 bases and J 2 bases, with 6 bases left between them. The length of the CDR3 is 13 residues. Per germline, CDR1 SGDLS and CDR2 YYNGEE. CDR3 coding DNA: TGTGCCAGCAGCGTAGGTGGGACCTACGAGCAGTACGTC. Its protein is CASSVGGTYEQYV.

The chain recombines TRBV7-9 with TRBJ1-2; D remains ambiguous. CDR1 is SEHNR and CDR2 is FQNEAQ in the germline V gene (reference sequence). V shed 6 bases and J shed 8 bases, with 22 bases lying between them. The CDR3 runs to 15 residues. The CDR3 DNA reads TGTGCCAGCAGTTTGGGCCCGACCCCACCCCGCGGCTACACCTTC. Amino acid sequence: CASSLGPTPPRGYTF.

The chain recombines TRBV19 with TRBJ2-5; the D is unclear. Germline CDR1 and CDR2: LNHDA and SQIVND (reference sequence). The germline V and J ends were trimmed by 4 bases and 2 bases, with 8 bases remaining between them. The CDR3 is 13 residues long. CDR3 in amino acids: CASSKTEQETQYF. As DNA, the CDR3 is TGTGCCAGTAGTAAGACGGAACAAGAGACCCAGTACTTC. The variable domain in full, with the rest retrieved from reference TRBV19 and TRBJ2-5, is DGGITQSPKYLFRKEGQNVTLSCEQNLNHDAMYWYRQDPGQGLRLIYYSQIVNDFQKGDIAEGYSVSREKKESFPLTVTSAQKNPTAFYLCASSKTEQETQYFGPGTRLLVL.

Many counts were recorded for this clonotype. The V call is TRBV2, the J call TRBJ2-3, with 7 bases fitting TRBD1. The CDR3 has 14 residues. V dropped 9 bases and J dropped 2; count of bases not matched to a gene: 8. In germline, CDR1 is SNHLY, CDR2 FYNNEI. The CDR3: CASRVGQLTDTQYF. The DNA of the CDR3 is TGTGCCAGTCGGGTGGGACAGCTCACAGATACGCAGTATTTT.

This clonotype occurred many times. J is TRBJ2-3 and V is TRBV6-1, with D unresolved. The V end was cut by 2 bases, the J end by 3 bases, with 18 bases between. Germline V gene lookup returns CDR1 MNHNS and CDR2 SASEGT. CDR3 length equals 17 residues. The CDR3 region has the DNA TGTGCCAGCAGTGAAAAAGTGGGCGGTGTGGTAACAGATACGCAGTATTTT. Its translation is CASSEKVGGVVTDTQYF.

This clonotype was found a few times. CDR3 loop: CASSLDSEAFF. The CDR3 DNA reads TGCGCCAGCAGCTTGGATTCTGAAGCTTTCTTT. The V call is TRBV5-1, the J call TRBJ1-1; D remains unclear. The germline V and J ends were trimmed by 0 bases and 6 bases, with 3 bases remaining between them. CDR3 length: 11 residues. Germline CDR1 reads SGHRS; CDR2 reads YFSETQ.

Ten or more counts support this clonotype. The V call is TRBV3-1, the J call TRBJ2-3, with D possibly matching TRBD2 (7 bases). V was trimmed by 1 base and J by 5 bases, leaving 16 bases between them. CDR1 is LGHDT and CDR2 is YNNKEL in the germline V gene (reference sequence). This CDR3 comprises 16 residues. The chain's CDR3 is CASSQARGGAGDTQYF. CDR3 nucleotide sequence: TGTGCCAGCAGCCAAGCGAGGGGGGGGGCCGGAGATACGCAGTATTTT.

This chain joins TRBV15 and TRBJ1-6; D call uncertain. The CDR3 has 17 amino acids. Germline values: CDR1 LNHNV, CDR2 YYDKDF (reference sequence). The V gene lost 0 bases and the J gene lost 7 bases, with 16 bases spanning the gap. The CDR3 protein is CATSRDWARRGNSPLHF. CDR3 bases: TGTGCCACCAGCAGAGATTGGGCTCGGCGAGGGAATTCACCCCTCCACTTT.

This clonotype was seen repeatedly, ten times or more. The rearrangement links TRBV6-2 or TRBV6-3 to TRBJ1-3, with unresolved D. The length of the CDR3 is 15 residues. V was cut by 11 bases and J by 0 bases, with 17 bases left in between. Germline CDR1 is MNHEY and CDR2 is SVGEGT. CDR3 protein: CALKASQDSGNTIYF. The CDR3 DNA reads as TGTGCCTTGAAGGCCTCACAAGACTCTGGAAACACCATATATTTT.

This clonotype was counted a few times. The chain is built from TRBV20-1 and TRBJ2-3; 10 nucleotides match TRBD2. The J segment lost 6 bases and the V segment lost 0 bases, leaving 6 bases of the junction unmatched. The CDR3 covers 15 residues. In germline, CDR1 is DFQATT, CDR2 SNEGSKA (reference sequence). CDR3 residues: CSARDLAGDIDTQYF. CDR3 sequence (DNA): TGCAGTGCTAGAGACCTAGCGGGGGATATCGATACGCAGTATTTT.

This clonotype was counted at least ten times. The chain is built from TRBV29-1 and TRBJ1-2, with D unresolved. This CDR3 spans 12 amino acids. Trimming pared 6 bases from V and 3 bases from J, leaving 11 bases between. Germline V gene lookup returns CDR1 SQVTM and CDR2 ANQGSEA. The CDR3 DNA reads as TGCAGCGTCGTAAAGGGCGACTATGGCTACACCTTC. Protein sequence: CSVVKGDYGYTF.

This clonotype was seen only a few times. This chain joins TRBV20-1 and TRBJ1-3; 7 bases fit TRBD1. J lost 4 bases, V lost 5 bases, and 8 bases had no gene match. CDR1 DFQATT and CDR2 SNEGSKA come from the germline V gene (reference sequence). CDR3 size: 14 residues. DNA of the CDR3: TGCAGTGCTTCAGGGCAGGGGGAAGGAAACACCATATATTTT. As protein: CSASGQGEGNTIYF.

Ten or more counts support this clonotype. This chain connects TRBV20-1 to TRBJ2-2; 10 bases map to TRBD2. With V trimmed by 4 bases and J by 3 bases, 5 bases remained unmatched. The CDR3 is made up of 15 amino acids. In germline, CDR1 is DFQATT, CDR2 SNEGSKA (reference sequence). The CDR3 protein is CSAIAGGYYTGELFF. CDR3 in DNA: TGCAGTGCTATAGCGGGGGGCTACTACACCGGGGAGCTGTTTTTT.

This clonotype was counted a few times. The chain couples TRBV20-1 to TRBJ1-5; D not certain. This CDR3 has 16 residues. Trimming removed 0 bases at V and 2 bases at J, with 14 bases between. Germline V gives CDR1 DFQATT, CDR2 SNEGSKA (reference sequence). The CDR3 DNA reads as TGCAGTGCTAGAGATACCCCATCGGTAGGCAATCAGCCCCAGCATTTT. Its protein product is CSARDTPSVGNQPQHF.

At least ten counts were recorded for this clonotype. V and J are TRBV7-3 and TRBJ1-5; D is uncertain. The CDR3 spans 13 residues. Germline CDR1 SGHTA, CDR2 FQGTGA. With 0 bases removed from V and 5 bases from J, the gap between germline ends came to 5 bases. Here the CDR3 DNA reads TGTGCCAGCAGCTTAACAGGTCATCAGCCCCAGCATTTT. This translates into CASSLTGHQPQHF.

This clonotype has a handful of counts. The chain carries TRBV4-1 and TRBJ2-5; 15 positions agree with TRBD2. The CDR3 has 16 amino acids. Germline values: CDR1 MGHRA, CDR2 YSYEKL. After removal of 4 bases from V and 6 bases from J, the junction contained 6 bases not matched to a gene. CDR3 nucleotide sequence: TGCGCCAGCAGCCTTAGGACTAGCGGGGGGGCGCAGACCCAGTACTTC. Protein: CASSLRTSGGAQTQYF.

This clonotype has just a few counts. This chain uses TRBV27 with TRBJ2-7, with 7 bases lining up with TRBD1. CDR1 and CDR2 from the germline V gene are MNHEY and SMNVEV (reference sequence). The trim removed 6 bases at V and 4 bases at J, leaving 9 bases unmatched. There are 14 residues in the CDR3. The CDR3 DNA reads TGTGCCAGCAGACCCTTCCTACAGGGGTACGAGCAGTACGTC. Amino acid sequence: CASRPFLQGYEQYV.